This T cell receptor (beta chain) was sequenced in a study of T-cell reconstitution after alpha-beta-depleted transplantation in children. Points from the study as a whole: Newly generated T cells supplied most T-cell counts and diversity one year post-transplant. After transplant, at about two months, alpha-beta T cells were reportedly derived from several hundred expanded graft clones. Diversity of TCRbeta at day 60 was high in some patients, arising from surviving recipient T cells and thymic progenitors.

This clonotype was observed once. Its antigen remains unknown. During its preparation, the TCRbeta library received unique molecular identifiers. TCRdb reprocessed the PCR reads with MiXCR, giving one entry per CDR3 protein. The repertoire holds about 440,000 distinct CDR3 sequences, with over 40% as singletons. The length of the CDR3 is 17 residues. Germline V gene lookup returns CDR1 SGHRS and CDR2 YFSETQ. Losses at the gene ends were 4 bases for V and 9 bases for J; bases not matched to a gene: 18. This receptor was obtained from a girl aged 2 to 10 with aplastic anemia, due to receive a stem cell transplant. The chain is built from TRBV5-1 and TRBJ2-1; 8 bases are a match to TRBD1. This specimen consisted of PBMCs, obtained before TCRalphabeta/CD19-depleted stem cell transplant. The CDR3 DNA sequence: TGCGCCAGCAGCACCCTTCCGGGGACAGGTGCTAGCAGTGAGCAGTTCTTC. This sequence encodes CASSTLPGTGASSEQFF.